These 32 T cell receptor beta chains came from one sample sequenced in a study of T-cell memory formation after mild COVID-19. One entry per CDR3 protein, called by TCRdb with MiXCR from the 5' RACE reads. Seen here are hundreds of thousands of distinct CDR3 sequences, roughly 25% observed once, and the top ten hold 9.5% to 15%. The sequenced sample was PBMCs or a T cell subset sorted from them (not recorded which). These receptors were taken from an adult woman who had mild COVID-19 (a few samples of this study predate the infection). Cell type and time point are not known.

This chain uses TRBV5-6 with TRBJ1-1, with TRBD1 matching 7 bases. This CDR3 spans 15 amino acids. Germline V gene data show CDR1 as SGHDT and CDR2 as YYEEEE. The ends lost 6 bases at V and 6 bases at J; junction bases unmatched: 14. In DNA form, the CDR3 reads TGTGCCAGCATCAGGGGGAGGGACGAGTTTCCTGAAGCTTTCTTT. Translating gives CASIRGRDEFPEAFF.

In its sample, this clonotype was seen a few times. V usage is TRBV20-1 and J usage is TRBJ1-5; 7 nucleotides align to TRBD1. The CDR3 totals 14 residues. The germline V gene has CDR1 DFQATT and CDR2 SNEGSKA (reference sequence). The V segment lost 5 bases and the J segment 7 bases; nucleotides outside the gene matches: 11. The DNA for the CDR3 is TGCAGTGCTCGGACAGGACCCCGGGGACAGCCCCAGCATTTT. This gives the protein CSARTGPRGQPQHF.

This clonotype occurred a few times. This chain joins TRBV4-1 and TRBJ1-4; D is perhaps TRBD1 (5 bases). The length of the CDR3 is 17 residues. Trimming took off 1 base at V and 8 bases at J, with 20 bases between the two ends. Germline V gene data show CDR1 as MGHRA and CDR2 as YSYEKL. The CDR3 coding sequence is TGCGCCAGCAGCCAAGGAGTAGCTCGACAGACTGGAGAAAAACTGTTTTTT. Protein: CASSQGVARQTGEKLFF.

The chain carries TRBV6-1 and TRBJ1-6; D possibly corresponds to TRBD1 (5 bases). The V gene lost 4 bases and the J gene lost 10 bases, with 23 bases spanning the gap. This CDR3 is 17 amino acids long. Germline values: CDR1 MNHNS, CDR2 SASEGT. For the CDR3, the DNA is TGTGCCAGCAGTGGGACCGCGGGGGGAGCAGGGTGGTCACCCCTCCACTTT. This translates into CASSGTAGGAGWSPLHF.

This chain uses TRBV27 with TRBJ1-2; D might be TRBD1 (6 bases). Trimming removed 4 bases at V and 6 bases at J, with 18 bases between. CDR1 and CDR2 from the germline V gene are MNHEY and SMNVEV (reference sequence). This CDR3 has 15 amino acids. DNA of the CDR3: TGTGCCAGCAGTTGGCGACAGGCATCTCTCAATGGCTACACCTTC. Its protein is CASSWRQASLNGYTF.

The V gene is TRBV29-1, the J gene TRBJ2-3, with 8 positions matching TRBD2. This CDR3 has 15 residues. After removal of 3 bases from V and 0 bases from J, the junction contained 5 bases not matched to a gene. Germline-derived CDR1 and CDR2 are SQVTM and ANQGSEA. CDR3 nucleotide sequence: TGCAGCGTTGAGAGCGGGAGCAGAAGCACAGATACGCAGTATTTT. Translated: CSVESGSRSTDTQYF.

This chain joins TRBV6-1 and TRBJ2-1; tentatively, D is TRBD1 (6 bases). V was clipped by 4 bases and J by 10 bases, with 14 bases between them. Per germline, CDR1 MNHNS and CDR2 SASEGT. The CDR3 loop spans 13 amino acids. The CDR3: CASSVLGQTEQFF. CDR3 nucleotides: TGTGCCAGCAGTGTCCTCGGACAGACCGAGCAGTTCTTC.

The chain couples TRBV7-2 to TRBJ2-5; possibly TRBD1 or TRBD2 for D (5 bases each). The CDR3 totals 13 residues. Germline CDR1 is SGHTA and CDR2 is FQGNSA. Trimming shortened V by 3 bases and J by 3 bases, and 8 bases separated the two germline ends. The CDR3 sequence is CASSFGAKETQYF. The CDR3 bases are TGTGCCAGCAGCTTCGGGGCCAAAGAGACCCAGTACTTC. The whole variable domain, filled in from reference TRBV7-2 and TRBJ2-5, reads GAGVSQSPSNKVTEKGKDVELRCDPISGHTALYWYRQSLGQGLEFLIYFQGNSAPDKSGLPSDRFSAERTGGSVSTLTIQRTQQEDSAVYLCASSFGAKETQYFGPGTRLLVL.

This clonotype has a handful of counts. The DNA of the CDR3 is TGTGCCAGCAGCCTCTGGCAAAGCGGTGAAGAGACCCAGTACTTC. This codes for CASSLWQSGEETQYF. The chain couples TRBV14 to TRBJ2-5; the D gene is possibly TRBD2 (5 bases). This CDR3 has 15 residues. V shed 4 bases and J shed 3 bases, with 15 bases lying between them. Germline assignment: CDR1 SGHDN and CDR2 FVKESK.

The chain uses TRBV15 and TRBJ2-3, with 7 bases fitting TRBD2. The CDR3 contains 19 residues. Germline trimming cut 6 bases from V and 2 bases from J; bases unmatched to any gene: 20. CDR1 and CDR2 from the germline V gene are LNHNV and YYDKDF (reference sequence). CDR3 sequence reads: CATSTDRPGLLPLTDTQYF. The CDR3 nucleotides are TGTGCCACCAGTACCGATAGGCCGGGACTACTGCCGCTCACAGATACGCAGTATTTT.

This clonotype has just a few counts. The chain combines TRBV5-6 with TRBJ2-5, with D perhaps being TRBD1 or TRBD2 (5 bases each). From germline, CDR1 is SGHDT and CDR2 YYEEEE. The CDR3 is 13 residues long. The V end was cut by 5 bases, the J end by 5 bases, with 13 bases between. In DNA form, the CDR3 reads TGTGCCAGCAGTTCGGGACCCCAGGAGACCCAGTACTTC. It yields the protein CASSSGPQETQYF.

This clonotype was detected a few times. The chain uses TRBV6-5 and TRBJ1-2; the D is unclear. There are 15 residues in the CDR3. Germline loops: CDR1 MNHEY, CDR2 SVGAGI. The ends were cut back, 5 bases at V and 2 bases at J, with 15 bases in the middle. Here the CDR3 reads CASSPRRTTNYGYTF. The DNA of the CDR3 is TGTGCCAGCAGTCCCCGCCGGACCACAAACTATGGCTACACCTTC.

This clonotype has at least ten counts. The rearrangement links TRBV5-1 to TRBJ1-5; no definite D call. Germline CDR1 reads SGHRS; CDR2 reads YFSETQ. The CDR3 length is 13 residues. The V end was cut by 4 bases, the J end by 3 bases, with 8 bases between. This CDR3 is CASSTRPNQPQHF. CDR3 sequence (DNA): TGCGCCAGCAGCACCCGTCCCAATCAGCCCCAGCATTTT. Drawing the rest from reference TRBV5-1 and TRBJ1-5, the complete variable domain is KAGVTQTPRYLIKTRGQQVTLSCSPISGHRSVSWYQQTPGQGLQFLFEYFSETQRNKGNFPGRFSGRQFSNSRSEMNVSTLELGDSALYLCASSTRPNQPQHFGDGTRLSIL.

In its sample, this clonotype was seen a few times. The chain uses TRBV24-1 and TRBJ2-7; D uncertain. Germline V CDR1 and CDR2: KGHDR, SFDVKD. The CDR3 runs 14 residues. The V end was cut by 2 bases, the J end by 0 bases, with 7 bases between. The CDR3 sequence: CATSDSRTSYEQYF. The CDR3, as DNA: TGTGCCACCAGTGATTCAAGGACCTCCTACGAGCAGTACTTC.

This chain joins TRBV5-6 and TRBJ2-6, with 9 nucleotides matching TRBD1. J gave up 1 base and V 2 bases, and 7 bases lay outside the gene matches. CDR3 length equals 18 residues. Per the germline V gene, CDR1 is SGHDT and CDR2 is YYEEEE. Here the CDR3 DNA reads TGTGCCAGCAGCTTTCCGGGACAGGGCAAGTCTGGGGCCAACGTCCTGACTTTC. This gives the protein CASSFPGQGKSGANVLTF.

The chain combines TRBV24-1 with TRBJ2-1, with 10 bases matching TRBD1. The CDR3 covers 17 residues. CDR1 and CDR2 from the germline V gene are KGHDR and SFDVKD. V shed 1 base and J 3 bases; nucleotides not matched to a gene: 5. CDR3 nucleotides: TGTGCCACCAGTGATTTTGGGGGGACAGGGGTCTACAATGAGCAGTTCTTC. Translating it yields CATSDFGGTGVYNEQFF.

The chain uses TRBV5-1 and TRBJ2-5; the match to TRBD2 covers 14 bases. The CDR3 spans 17 residues. In germline, CDR1 is SGHRS, CDR2 YFSETQ. V lost 2 bases, J lost 4 bases, and 7 bases stayed unmatched. CDR3 region: CASSFTPGTSGGETQYF. The CDR3 nucleotides are TGCGCCAGCAGCTTCACACCGGGGACTAGCGGGGGAGAGACCCAGTACTTC.

This clonotype was picked up a small number of times. This chain connects TRBV11-3 to TRBJ2-4; the match to TRBD2 covers 11 bases. Germline trimming cut 4 bases from V and 0 bases from J; bases unmatched to any gene: 14. CDR3 size: 20 residues. The germline CDR1 and CDR2 sequences are SGHNT and YENEEA. CDR3: CASSSARLAGGDIAKNIQYF. CDR3 sequence (DNA): TGTGCCAGCAGCTCGGCTAGGCTAGCGGGAGGAGATATAGCCAAAAACATTCAGTACTTC. The complete variable domain, with remaining parts taken from reference TRBV11-3 and TRBJ2-4, reads EAGVVQSPRYKIIEKKQPVAFWCNPISGHNTLYWYLQNLGQGPELLIRYENEEAVDDSQLPKDRFSAERLKGVDSTLKIQPAELGDSAVYLCASSSARLAGGDIAKNIQYFGAGTRLSVL.

This chain's CDR3 is CSARARRTEAFF. The DNA for the CDR3 is TGCAGTGCTAGGGCCCGAAGGACTGAAGCTTTCTTT. The chain employs TRBV20-1 and TRBJ1-1; D gene ambiguous. The CDR3 is made up of 12 amino acids. Germline lookup yields CDR1 DFQATT and CDR2 SNEGSKA (reference sequence). V lost 3 bases and J 5 bases, leaving 10 bases between the germline ends.

The V call is TRBV7-6, the J call TRBJ2-5, with 8 bases fitting TRBD1. The CDR3 spans 15 residues. Germline V CDR1 and CDR2: SGHVS, FNYEAQ. J was trimmed by 4 bases and V by 4 bases; bases with no gene match: 8. The CDR3 DNA reads as TGTGCCAGCAGCTGGGGCAGGGGGCGAGGAGAGACCCAGTACTTC. Translated, it gives CASSWGRGRGETQYF.

V gene TRBV6-1 combines with J gene TRBJ2-2; TRBD1 aligns across 9 bases. Germline CDR1 MNHNS, CDR2 SASEGT. This CDR3 contains 14 residues. V shed 0 bases, J shed 13 bases, and the junction held 6 bases outside the gene matches. DNA of the CDR3: TGTGCCAGCAGTGAAGCGGGAGGGACAGGGAGGCTGTTTTTT. It translates to CASSEAGGTGRLFF.

This clonotype was found a few times. The chain joins TRBV7-6 to TRBJ2-1; D gene ambiguous. V dropped 5 bases and J dropped 3 bases, with 20 bases sitting between them. This CDR3 has 17 residues. Germline V gene data show CDR1 as SGHVS and CDR2 as FNYEAQ. The CDR3 bases are TGTGCCAGCAGCCTATACGGGCGATCCGGATTCTACAATGAGCAGTTCTTC. Protein product: CASSLYGRSGFYNEQFF.

The chain couples TRBV20-1 to TRBJ2-7; maybe TRBD2 (5 bases). The germline gives CDR1 DFQATT, CDR2 SNEGSKA (reference sequence). The length of the CDR3 is 16 residues. Trimming pared 0 bases from V and 2 bases from J, leaving 17 bases between. CDR3 sequence: CSARDPVGGGAYEQYF. CDR3 coding DNA: TGCAGTGCTAGAGATCCGGTGGGCGGAGGAGCCTACGAGCAGTACTTC.

The chain uses TRBV11-3 and TRBJ2-2; D is unresolved. The germline V gene encodes CDR1 SGHNT and CDR2 YENEEA. Trimming removed 6 bases from V and 0 bases from J, with 8 bases in between. The CDR3 is 14 amino acids. The CDR3 region is CASSWGTNTGELFF. The DNA of the CDR3 is TGTGCCAGCAGTTGGGGTACGAACACCGGGGAGCTGTTTTTT.

CDR3 bases: TGTGCCAGCAGTGAGGGGGGAAACACCATATATTTT. It specifies CASSEGGNTIYF. V and J are TRBV2 and TRBJ1-3; no definite D call. V was pared by 3 bases and J by 4 bases, with 4 bases between. CDR1 and CDR2 (germline): SNHLY, FYNNEI. The CDR3 loop spans 12 amino acids.

In this sample, this clonotype turned up a few times. The J gene is TRBJ1-2, the V gene TRBV9; perhaps TRBD1 as D (5 bases). CDR3 length: 12 amino acids. Trimming removed 4 bases from V and 6 bases from J, with 10 bases in between. Germline lookup yields CDR1 SGDLS and CDR2 YYNGEE. The CDR3 bases are TGTGCCAGCAGCCTTGGACACGATGGCTACACCTTC. It specifies CASSLGHDGYTF.

The chain carries TRBV30 and TRBJ2-7, with a tentative D call TRBD1 (5 bases). CDR1 is GTSNPN, CDR2 SVGIG, per germline (reference sequence). V lost 1 base, J lost 2 bases, and 12 bases lay in between. CDR3 length equals 14 residues. CDR3 in amino acids: CAWSEGVVPYEQYF. CDR3 nucleotides: TGTGCCTGGAGTGAAGGGGTCGTCCCCTACGAGCAGTACTTC.

This chain joins TRBV7-3 and TRBJ2-3; the D gene could be TRBD1 or TRBD2 (7 bases each). V was clipped by 1 base and J by 6 bases, with 17 bases between them. CDR3 size: 16 residues. Germline-derived CDR1 and CDR2 are SGHTA and FQGTGA. The CDR3: CASSLRTRGLGDTQYF. CDR3 sequence (DNA): TGTGCCAGCAGCTTAAGGACTAGGGGGCTGGGTGATACGCAGTATTTT.

The V and J genes are TRBV12-3 or TRBV12-4 and TRBJ2-2; unclear D gene. Trimming took off 1 base at V and 2 bases at J, with 11 bases between the two ends. CDR3 length: 16 amino acids. CDR3 nucleotides: TGTGCCAGCAGTTTAGTTACCGCGCCTAACACCGGGGAGCTGTTTTTT. The encoded protein is CASSLVTAPNTGELFF.

This chain uses TRBV7-9 with TRBJ2-1, with a weak D call TRBD1 (6 bases). Germline CDR1 SEHNR, CDR2 FQNEAQ (reference sequence). The CDR3 has 12 amino acids. The germline V and J ends were trimmed by 8 bases and 5 bases, with 10 bases remaining between them. The CDR3 nucleotides read TGTGCCAGCGGGGACACCAACAATGAGCAGTTCTTC. It encodes CASGDTNNEQFF.

This clonotype was found once. The V gene is TRBV6-6, the J gene TRBJ1-2, with TRBD1 as a possible D gene (5 bases). Trimming cost V 10 bases and J 5 bases, with 17 bases left between them. Germline loops: CDR1 MNHNY, CDR2 SVGAGI (reference sequence). This CDR3 comprises 13 residues. CDR3 region: CATRLGTAYGYTF. The CDR3 DNA is TGTGCCACCCGCCTCGGGACCGCTTATGGCTACACCTTC.

V is TRBV7-9 and J is TRBJ2-1; D is uncertain. Trimming left V 4 bases short and J 8 bases short, with 12 bases between. The CDR3 is made up of 13 amino acids. Germline loops: CDR1 SEHNR, CDR2 FQNEAQ (reference sequence). CDR3 nucleotides: TGTGCCAGCAGCTCTCTAGGAGTCTATGAGCAGTTCTTC. This codes for CASSSLGVYEQFF.